This TCR beta chain was documented in a study of blood T cell repertoires in COVID-19. Study details: Samples representing acute and convalescent COVID-19 were sourced from the United States, Italy and Spain.

CDR3 length equals 14 residues. The germline gives CDR1 SGHKS, CDR2 YYEKEE (reference sequence). The V and J ends lost 0 bases and 7 bases respectively, with 13 bases between them. TCRdb's copy holds only in-frame clones and misses some; the assay was immunoSEQ multiplex PCR. Found here are approximately 140,000 clones, roughly four fifths of them singletons; the top ten hold nearly 15%. This clone was seen more than once but under ten times. The TCR was taken from a human donor with acute or convalescent COVID-19. The donor label of this sample is uncertain. V gene TRBV5-5 combines with J gene TRBJ1-1, with D possibly matching TRBD1 (6 bases). The sample comprised peripheral blood. The CDR3 protein is CASSLAGGQGEAFF. The CDR3 DNA is TGTGCCAGCAGCTTGGCCGGGGGGCAGGGTGAAGCTTTCTTT.